A single sample gave rise to the 8 T cell receptor beta chains below, sequenced in a study of human T cells and chemical hapten exposure. Time point given: pre-sensitization, week 0. Treatment specified: therapeutic diphenylcyclopropenone sensitization with weekly scalp DPC. TCRdb re-called the RACE reads with MiXCR, one entry per CDR3 protein. The table has 120,000 or so distinct CDR3 sequences, roughly 12% seen once. This specimen consisted of whole blood, obtained in connection with sensitization to the hapten diphenylcyclopropenone (DPC). The receptors were gathered from a woman under 30 with alopecia areata. Some clones in this sample may be carry-over from other donors' samples.

The CDR3 sequence is CASSLGGQNNQPQHF. The CDR3 coding sequence is TGTGCCAGCAGCTTAGGGGGACAGAACAATCAGCCCCAGCATTTT. The chain carries TRBV7-9 and TRBJ1-5, with 7 positions matching TRBD1. This CDR3 is 15 amino acids long. With 1 base clipped from V and 3 bases from J, the junction kept 3 bases outside the gene matches. From germline, CDR1 is SEHNR and CDR2 FQNEAQ (reference sequence). The whole variable domain, remainder taken from reference TRBV7-9 and TRBJ1-5, is DTGVSQNPRHKITKRGQNVTFRCDPISEHNRLYWYRQTLGQGPEFLTYFQNEAQLEKSRLLSDRFSAERPKGSFSTLEIQRTEQGDSAMYLCASSLGGQNNQPQHFGDGTRLSIL.

This rearrangement joins TRBV25-1 to TRBJ1-5; a weak D match, TRBD1 (5 bases). Germline lookup yields CDR1 MGHDK and CDR2 SYGVNS. V was shortened by 3 bases and J by 0 bases, with 9 bases between the two germline ends. This CDR3 has 15 amino acids. In nucleotides, the CDR3 is TGTGCCAGCAGTGATGGGGGGGGTAGCAATCAGCCCCAGCATTTT. Its protein is CASSDGGGSNQPQHF.

This clonotype was observed a few times. The chain employs TRBV3-1 and TRBJ2-3, with TRBD2 identical over 9 bases. V gave up 4 bases and J gave up 5 bases; unmatched junction bases: 7. From germline, CDR1 is LGHDT and CDR2 YNNKEL (reference sequence). The CDR3 sequence is 15 residues long. This CDR3 is CASSPGRGGQDTQYF. The CDR3 nucleotides are TGTGCCAGCAGCCCCGGGCGGGGGGGCCAAGATACGCAGTATTTT.

The CDR3 protein is CASSAGTVPNEQYF. CDR3 DNA: TGTGCCAGCAGTGCCGGGACGGTGCCTAACGAGCAGTACTTC. The rearrangement links TRBV25-1 to TRBJ2-7, with D perhaps being TRBD1 or TRBD2 (5 bases each). Trimming took off 4 bases at V and 5 bases at J, with 15 bases between the two ends. CDR1 MGHDK and CDR2 SYGVNS come from the germline V gene. CDR3 length: 14 amino acids.

This clonotype appeared many times. The V and J genes are TRBV6-2 or TRBV6-3 and TRBJ1-5, with 8 bases identical to TRBD1. The ends lost 5 bases at V and 4 bases at J; junction bases unmatched: 13. The CDR3 runs to 17 residues. The germline V gene encodes CDR1 MNHEY and CDR2 SVGEGT. The CDR3: CASSKTLTGAMNQPQHF. The CDR3 region has the DNA TGTGCCAGCAGTAAAACATTGACAGGGGCCATGAATCAGCCCCAGCATTTT.

This clonotype was seen a few times. Germline and junction disagree at one end, which may indicate a read error. The CDR3 DNA reads TGTGCCAGCGGCTTAGCGACAGGGCCTGGAAACACCATATATTTT. Translation gives CASGLATGPGNTIYF. The chain recombines TRBV7-6 with TRBJ1-3; 7 bases fit TRBD1. Germline values: CDR1 SGHVS, CDR2 FNYEAQ. The CDR3 covers 15 residues.

At least ten counts were recorded for this clonotype. V is TRBV4-1 and J is TRBJ1-4, with D unresolved. The CDR3 is made up of 16 amino acids. V was pared by 0 bases and J by 0 bases, with 8 bases between. Germline lookup yields CDR1 MGHRA and CDR2 YSYEKL. For the CDR3, the DNA is TGCGCCAGCAGCCAAGATAGCGCGTCAACTAATGAAAAACTGTTTTTT. This sequence encodes CASSQDSASTNEKLFF.

The sample holds a few counts of this clonotype. J is TRBJ2-1 and V is TRBV5-4; D is possibly TRBD2 (6 bases). The CDR3 contains 15 residues. Germline CDR1 reads SGHNT; CDR2 reads YYREEE (reference sequence). The V gene lost 0 bases and the J gene lost 2 bases, with 9 bases spanning the gap. CDR3 protein: CASSLGGATYNEQFF. In nucleotides, the CDR3 is TGTGCCAGCAGCTTGGGCGGGGCCACCTACAATGAGCAGTTCTTC.